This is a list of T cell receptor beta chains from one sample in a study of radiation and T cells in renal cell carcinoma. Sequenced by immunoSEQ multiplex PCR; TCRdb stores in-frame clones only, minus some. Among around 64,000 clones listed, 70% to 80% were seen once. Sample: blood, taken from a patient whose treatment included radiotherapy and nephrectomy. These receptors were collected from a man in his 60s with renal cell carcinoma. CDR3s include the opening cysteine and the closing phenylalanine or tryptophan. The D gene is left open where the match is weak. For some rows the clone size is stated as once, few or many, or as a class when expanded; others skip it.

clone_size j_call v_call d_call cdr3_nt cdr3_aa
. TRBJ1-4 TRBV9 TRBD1 TGTGCCAGCAGCTCGGACAGGGTATCAACTAATGAAAAACTGTTTTTT CASSSDRVSTNEKLFF
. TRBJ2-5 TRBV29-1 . TGCAGCGCTAATGGGCAGTTCGAAGAGACCCAGTACTTC CSANGQFEETQYF
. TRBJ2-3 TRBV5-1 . TGCGCCAGCAGCTTGGGTGGGGGGCCGGCAGATACGCAGTATTTT CASSLGGGPADTQYF
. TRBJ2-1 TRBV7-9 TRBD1 TGTGCCAGCAGTAACACAGGGGCGGGTTACAATGAGCAGTTCTTC CASSNTGAGYNEQFF
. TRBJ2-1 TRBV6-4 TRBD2 TGTGCCAGCAGTGCCTCGACTAGCGGGTACAATGAGCAGTTCTTC CASSASTSGYNEQFF
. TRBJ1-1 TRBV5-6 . TGTGCCAGCAGCCCTGACACCTGGAGGCGGACTGAAGCTTTCTTT CASSPDTWRRTEAFF
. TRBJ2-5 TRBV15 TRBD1 TGTGCCACCGCGAGGGACAGGGTAAAGGGAGAGACCCAGTACTTC CATARDRVKGETQYF
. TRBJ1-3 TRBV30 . TGTGCCTGGAGCTACGGGGCCTCTGGAAACACCATATATTTT CAWSYGASGNTIYF
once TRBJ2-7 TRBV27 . TGTGCCAGCAGTCCGGTAGATGTGGGGGTCTCCTCTCTCGAGCAGTACTTC CASSPVDVGVSSLEQYF
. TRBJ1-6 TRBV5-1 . TGCGCCAGCAGCTTGGCCCAAGCGCTGACCATGGGGTCACCCCTCCACTTT CASSLAQALTMGSPLHF
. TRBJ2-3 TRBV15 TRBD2 TGTGCCACCAGCAGAGTGACGGGAGGAGGGGCAGATACGCAGTATTTT CATSRVTGGGADTQYF
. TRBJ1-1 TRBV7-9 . TGTGCCAGCAGCTTAGTGGGACAACCAGCTTCCACTGAAGCTTTCTTT CASSLVGQPASTEAFF
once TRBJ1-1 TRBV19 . TGTGCCAGTAGTATAGTTTGGGGGAACACTGAAGCTTTCTTT CASSIVWGNTEAFF
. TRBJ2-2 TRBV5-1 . TGCGCCAGCAGCTTGGGCCTTGACACCGGGGAGCTGTTTTTT CASSLGLDTGELFF
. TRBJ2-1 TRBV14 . TGTGCCAGCAGCCAAGACGAGGGCCTGCACAATGAGCAGTTCTTC CASSQDEGLHNEQFF
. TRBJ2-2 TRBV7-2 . TGTGCCAGCAGCAGAGGATGGGGCCAGACGTACACCGGGGAGCTGTTTTTT CASSRGWGQTYTGELFF
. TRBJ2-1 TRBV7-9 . TGTGCCAGCAGCCCCCCACCGCGGATGGGCAATGAGCAGTTCTTC CASSPPPRMGNEQFF
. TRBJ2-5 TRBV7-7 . TGTGCCAGCAGCTTTAAGGGGTTGGGTGAGACCCAGTACTTC CASSFKGLGETQYF
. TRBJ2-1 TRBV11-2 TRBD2 TGTGCCAGCAGCTTCACCTTTGGAGTAGCGGGTTACAATGAGCAGTTCTTC CASSFTFGVAGYNEQFF
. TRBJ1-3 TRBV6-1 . TGTGCCAGCAGTTTAACTACAGGGACCGGAAACACCATATATTTT CASSLTTGTGNTIYF
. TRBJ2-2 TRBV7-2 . TGTGCCAGCAGCTTTTCGCGGGGGAACACCGGGGAGCTGTTTTTT CASSFSRGNTGELFF
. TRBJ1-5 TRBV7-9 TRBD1 TGTGCCAGCAGCTCGCTAGGGACAGGGGGCCCTAATCAGCCCCAGCATTTT CASSSLGTGGPNQPQHF